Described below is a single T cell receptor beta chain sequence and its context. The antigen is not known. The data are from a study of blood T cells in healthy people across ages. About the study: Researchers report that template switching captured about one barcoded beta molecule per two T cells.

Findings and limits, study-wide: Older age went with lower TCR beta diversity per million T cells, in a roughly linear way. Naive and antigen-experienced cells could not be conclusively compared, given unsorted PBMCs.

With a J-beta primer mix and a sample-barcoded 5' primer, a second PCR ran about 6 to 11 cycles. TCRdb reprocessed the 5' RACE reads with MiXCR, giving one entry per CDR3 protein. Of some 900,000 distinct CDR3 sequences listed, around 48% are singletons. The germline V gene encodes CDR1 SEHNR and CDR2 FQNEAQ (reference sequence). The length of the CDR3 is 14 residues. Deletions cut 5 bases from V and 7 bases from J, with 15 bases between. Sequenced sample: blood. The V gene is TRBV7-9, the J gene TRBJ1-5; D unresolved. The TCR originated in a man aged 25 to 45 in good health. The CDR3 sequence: CASSTGSGNQPQHF. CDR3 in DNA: TGTGCCAGCAGCACTGGGTCCGGGAACCAGCCCCAGCATTTT.